This TCR beta chain was observed in a study of regulatory T cells in long-lasting Graves disease. At the level of the study: Graves' patients diagnosed newly had used antithyroid drugs under 3 months.

According to the study, TCR beta libraries were built with iRepertoire HTBI primers and CDR3-region Arm-PCR. Authors' data handling: Segment identification across samples yielded about 60 TRBV and roughly 15 TRBJ segments. MiXCR, run by TCRdb on the multiplex PCR reads, gives a single entry per CDR3 protein. Clone size and V and J calls follow TCRdb, not the original study. The sample holds more than 300,000 distinct CDR3 sequences, 10% to 15% seen once. This clonotype has only a few counts. Its antigen is still unknown. The length of the CDR3 is 15 residues. Unmatched junction bases numbered 7, after V lost 5 bases and J lost 2 bases. From germline, CDR1 is SGHTA and CDR2 FQGTGA. The time point was: newly diagnosed GD, antithyroid drugs for less than 3 months. Following extraction of RNA from PBMCs, that RNA was used to make the TCR library. Study conclusions and caveats: Accuracy was perhaps lowered by the small sample size. Persistent disease preferred TRBV28, TRBJ1-2 and TRBJ2-5; new disease, TRBV20-1 and TRBJ2-1.

These data were likewise used in another study, on T cells in Graves' hyperthyroidism and ophthalmopathy.

The chain employs TRBV7-3 and TRBJ2-5, with 8 bases fitting TRBD1. The specimen was peripheral blood mononuclear cells (PBMCs), collected at new diagnosis, from a patient treated with antithyroid drugs. This TCR was recovered from a woman between 18 and 29 years old with Graves disease. In DNA, the CDR3 is TGTGCCAGCAGCCCAGCAGGGGGCGGGCAAGAGACCCAGTACTTC. Translating it yields CASSPAGGGQETQYF. Full variable domain (remainder filled in from reference TRBV7-3 and TRBJ2-5): GAGVSQTPSNKVTEKGKYVELRCDPISGHTALYWYRQSLGQGPEFLIYFQGTGAADDSGLPNDRFFAVRPEGSVSTLKIQRTERGDSAVYLCASSPAGGGQETQYFGPGTRLLVL.